Below, 10 T cell receptor beta chains from the same sample are listed, as sequenced in a study of cytomegalovirus exposure and HLA in healthy donors. Primers included in the PCR were 60 Vbeta and 13 Jbeta primers. The data were produced by immunoSEQ multiplex PCR, yet TCRdb's version contains in-frame clones alone and is incomplete. This table has roughly 200,000 clones, 78% appearing once. The specimen was PBMCs. The receptors here all came from a female donor in good health and CMV-seronegative.

In this sample, this clone turned up a few times. An end of the junction does not agree with germline; a read error may underlie this. The rearrangement uses TRBV9 and TRBJ2-7; D is undetermined. There are 14 residues in the CDR3. Germline V lookup: CDR1 SGDLS, CDR2 YYNGEE. CDR3 in DNA: TGTGCCAGCAGCGTAGGCAGTCCCTCCCACGAGCAGTACTTC. This codes for CASSVGSPSHEQYF.

The chain is built from TRBV5-1 and TRBJ2-2, with a tentative D call TRBD1 (5 bases). CDR3 length equals 15 residues. V was pared by 0 bases and J by 1 base, with 7 bases between. Germline values: CDR1 SGHRS, CDR2 YFSETQ. The CDR3 region is CASSLGTQNTGELFF. CDR3 bases: TGCGCCAGCAGCTTGGGGACACAGAACACCGGGGAGCTGTTTTTT.

The table lists this clone with a few counts. The chain recombines TRBV28 with TRBJ2-1; the match to TRBD2 covers 7 bases. The CDR3 has 16 amino acids. Trimming took 5 bases from V and 3 from J; bases not matched to a gene: 10. The germline V gene encodes CDR1 MDHEN and CDR2 SYDVKM. The CDR3: CASSGGEVAGYNEQFF. DNA of the CDR3: TGTGCCAGCAGTGGGGGGGAGGTAGCGGGCTACAATGAGCAGTTCTTC. The entire variable domain, with the rest obtained from reference TRBV28 and TRBJ2-1, is as follows: DVKVTQSSRYLVKRTGEKVFLECVQDMDHENMFWYRQDPGLGLRLIYFSYDVKMKEKGDIPEGYSVSREKKERFSLILESASTNQTSMYLCASSGGEVAGYNEQFFGPGTRLTVL.

This clone was seen only once. The rearrangement joins TRBV2 to TRBJ2-3; D perhaps matches TRBD2 (5 bases). Per the germline V gene, CDR1 is SNHLY and CDR2 is FYNNEI. Trimming removed 6 bases at V and 6 bases at J, with 16 bases between. The CDR3 is made up of 14 amino acids. The CDR3 reads CASRLVYTGDTQYF. In DNA, the CDR3 is TGTGCCAGCAGACTGGTGTACACGGGGGATACGCAGTATTTT.

This chain joins TRBV9 and TRBJ2-1; a weak D match, TRBD2 (6 bases). Germline V lookup: CDR1 SGDLS, CDR2 YYNGEE. The CDR3 loop spans 15 amino acids. With 0 bases removed from V and 5 bases from J, the gap between germline ends came to 12 bases. For the CDR3, the DNA is TGTGCCAGCAGCGTAGTGAGTGGGAGGCACAATGAGCAGTTCTTC. It is translated as CASSVVSGRHNEQFF.

The rearrangement joins TRBV4-1 to TRBJ2-1; the match to TRBD2 covers 12 bases. Germline CDR1 is MGHRA and CDR2 is YSYEKL. V gave up 1 base and J gave up 9 bases; unmatched junction bases: 10. CDR3 length: 17 amino acids. The CDR3 DNA reads TGCGCCAGCAGCCAAGTGTTTAGTCCTAGCGGGGGGGGTGAGCAGTTCTTC. Its translation is CASSQVFSPSGGGEQFF.

The gene calls are TRBV27 and TRBJ1-2, with 7 positions matching TRBD1. Losses at the gene ends were 5 bases for V and 0 bases for J; bases not matched to a gene: 9. Germline V lookup: CDR1 MNHEY, CDR2 SMNVEV (reference sequence). CDR3 length: 16 residues. The CDR3 is CASSPSDRRANYGYTF. The CDR3 DNA sequence: TGTGCCAGCAGTCCCTCGGACAGGAGAGCTAACTATGGCTACACCTTC.

This rearrangement joins TRBV5-6 to TRBJ2-4, with 10 bases aligning to TRBD2. The trim removed 1 base at V and 6 bases at J, leaving 4 bases unmatched. The length of the CDR3 is 15 residues. In germline, CDR1 is SGHDT, CDR2 YYEEEE. The CDR3 DNA is TGTGCCAGCAGCTTGAGGAGCGGGGGGGGAAACATTCAGTACTTC. Translating it yields CASSLRSGGGNIQYF.

V and J are TRBV29-1 and TRBJ2-5; 8 nucleotides match TRBD1. Gene TRBJ2-7 matches the end of the DNA better, so the J call may be wrong. CDR1 is SQVTM and CDR2 is ANQGSEA in the germline V gene. The length of the CDR3 is 14 residues. CDR3 sequence (DNA): TGCAGCGTTGTTTCGTCAGGGGGCTTCTACGAGCAGTACTTC. This sequence encodes CSVVSSGGFYEQYF.

In regard to this clone: Its ends do not fully match the called genes, so a read error is possible. The chain couples TRBV18 to TRBJ2-7, with D possibly being TRBD1 (6 bases). The CDR3 has 13 residues. Germline V CDR1 and CDR2: KGHSH, LQKENI. The CDR3 nucleotides are TGCCTGGACAGTCGTTGTTCCACCTACGAGCAGTACTTC. Protein sequence: CLDSRCSTYEQYF.